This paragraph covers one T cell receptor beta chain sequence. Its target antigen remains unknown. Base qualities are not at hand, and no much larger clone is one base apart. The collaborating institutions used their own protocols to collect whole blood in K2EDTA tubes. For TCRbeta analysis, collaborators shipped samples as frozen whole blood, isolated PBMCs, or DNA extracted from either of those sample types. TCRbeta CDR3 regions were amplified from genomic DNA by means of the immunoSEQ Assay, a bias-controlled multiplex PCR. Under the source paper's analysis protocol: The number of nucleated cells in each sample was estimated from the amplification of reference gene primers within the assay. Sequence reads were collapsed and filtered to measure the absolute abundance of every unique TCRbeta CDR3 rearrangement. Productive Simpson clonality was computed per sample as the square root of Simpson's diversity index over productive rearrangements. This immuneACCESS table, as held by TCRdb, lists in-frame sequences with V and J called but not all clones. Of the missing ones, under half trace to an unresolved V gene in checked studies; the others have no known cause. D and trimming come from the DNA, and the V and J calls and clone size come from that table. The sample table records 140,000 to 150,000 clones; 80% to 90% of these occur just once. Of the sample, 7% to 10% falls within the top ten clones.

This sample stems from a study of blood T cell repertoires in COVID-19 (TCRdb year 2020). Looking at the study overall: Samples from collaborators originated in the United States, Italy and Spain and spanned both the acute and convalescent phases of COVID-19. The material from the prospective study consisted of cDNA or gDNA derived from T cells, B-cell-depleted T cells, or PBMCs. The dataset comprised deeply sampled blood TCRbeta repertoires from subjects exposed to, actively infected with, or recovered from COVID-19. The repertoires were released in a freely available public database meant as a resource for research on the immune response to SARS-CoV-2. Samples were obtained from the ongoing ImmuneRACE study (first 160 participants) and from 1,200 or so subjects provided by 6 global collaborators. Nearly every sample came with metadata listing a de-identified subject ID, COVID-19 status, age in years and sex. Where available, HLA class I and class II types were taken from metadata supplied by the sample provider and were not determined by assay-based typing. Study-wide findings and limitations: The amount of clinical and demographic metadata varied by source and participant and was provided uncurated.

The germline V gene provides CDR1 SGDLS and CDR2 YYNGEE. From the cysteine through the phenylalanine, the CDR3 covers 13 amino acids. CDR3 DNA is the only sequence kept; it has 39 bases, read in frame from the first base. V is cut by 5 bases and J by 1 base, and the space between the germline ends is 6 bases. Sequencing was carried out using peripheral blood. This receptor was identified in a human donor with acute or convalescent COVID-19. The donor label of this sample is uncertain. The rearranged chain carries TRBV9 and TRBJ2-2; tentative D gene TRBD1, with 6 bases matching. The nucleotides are TGTGCCAGCAGGACAGGGAACACCGGGGAGCTGTTTTTT. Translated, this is CASRTGNTGELFF.